This TCR beta chain emerged from a study of T cells after yellow fever vaccination. Germline values: CDR1 SGHVS, CDR2 FNYEAQ. Deletions cut 2 bases from V and 8 bases from J, with 7 bases between. This CDR3 contains 12 residues. At least ten counts were recorded for this clonotype. MiXCR, run by TCRdb on the 5' RACE reads, gives a single entry per CDR3 protein. The sample contains 300,000 to 350,000 distinct CDR3 sequences, approximately 4% of which appear only once. The sample in question was PBMCs, obtained 15 days after the yellow fever booster vaccination. This sequence was found in a man younger than 35 who received the YFV17D yellow fever vaccine. The rearrangement uses TRBV7-6 and TRBJ2-1, with D possibly TRBD1 on 5 matching bases. The CDR3 bases are TGTGCCAGCAGCTTATGGGGCCATGAGCAGTTCTTC. It codes for CASSLWGHEQFF.